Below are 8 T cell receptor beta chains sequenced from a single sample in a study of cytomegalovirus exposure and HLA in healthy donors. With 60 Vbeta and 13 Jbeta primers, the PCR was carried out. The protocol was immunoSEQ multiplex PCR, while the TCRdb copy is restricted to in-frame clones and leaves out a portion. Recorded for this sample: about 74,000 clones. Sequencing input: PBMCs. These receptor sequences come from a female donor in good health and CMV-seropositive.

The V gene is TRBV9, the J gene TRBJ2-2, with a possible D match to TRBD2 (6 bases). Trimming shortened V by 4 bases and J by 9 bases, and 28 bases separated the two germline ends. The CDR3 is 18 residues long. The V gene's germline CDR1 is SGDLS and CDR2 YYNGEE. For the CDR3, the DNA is TGTGCCAGCAGCAAGAGCTGGGGGACGGGGGAGACACGGAGGGAGCTGTTTTTT. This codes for CASSKSWGTGETRRELFF.

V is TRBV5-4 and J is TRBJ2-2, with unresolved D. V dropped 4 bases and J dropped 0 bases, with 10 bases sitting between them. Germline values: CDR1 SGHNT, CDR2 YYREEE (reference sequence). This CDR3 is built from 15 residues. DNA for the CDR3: TGTGCCAGCAGCCTCACAGAAACGAACACCGGGGAGCTGTTTTTT. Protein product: CASSLTETNTGELFF.

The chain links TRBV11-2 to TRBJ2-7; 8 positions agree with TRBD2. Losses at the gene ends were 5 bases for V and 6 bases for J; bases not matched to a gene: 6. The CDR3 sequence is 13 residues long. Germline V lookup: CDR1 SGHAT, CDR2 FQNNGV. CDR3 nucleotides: TGTGCCAGCAGCCCCGGGGGGGTAGGCGAGCAGTACTTC. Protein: CASSPGGVGEQYF.

The CDR3 DNA sequence: TGTGCCAGTATCGGACAGGGGGAAGCTTTCTTT. It encodes CASIGQGEAFF. The chain couples TRBV19 to TRBJ1-1, with 9 bases identical to TRBD1. After removal of 7 bases from V and 8 bases from J, the junction contained 2 bases not matched to a gene. This CDR3 has 11 residues. Germline loops: CDR1 LNHDA, CDR2 SQIVND (reference sequence). The full variable domain, completed using reference TRBV19 and TRBJ1-1, is DGGITQSPKYLFRKEGQNVTLSCEQNLNHDAMYWYRQDPGQGLRLIYYSQIVNDFQKGDIAEGYSVSREKKESFPLTVTSAQKNPTAFYLCASIGQGEAFFGQGTRLTVV.

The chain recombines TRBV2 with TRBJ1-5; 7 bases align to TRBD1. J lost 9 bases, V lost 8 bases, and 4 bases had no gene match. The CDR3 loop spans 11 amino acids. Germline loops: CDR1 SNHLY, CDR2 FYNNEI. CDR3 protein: CASGQAGPQHF. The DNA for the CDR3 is TGTGCCAGCGGACAGGCGGGGCCCCAGCATTTT.

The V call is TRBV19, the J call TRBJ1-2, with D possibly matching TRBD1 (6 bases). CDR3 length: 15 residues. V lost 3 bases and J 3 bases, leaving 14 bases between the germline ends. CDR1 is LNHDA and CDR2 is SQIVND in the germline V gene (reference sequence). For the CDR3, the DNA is TGTGCCAGTAGTATCCAGACAGGTGCAGACTATGGCTACACCTTC. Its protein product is CASSIQTGADYGYTF.

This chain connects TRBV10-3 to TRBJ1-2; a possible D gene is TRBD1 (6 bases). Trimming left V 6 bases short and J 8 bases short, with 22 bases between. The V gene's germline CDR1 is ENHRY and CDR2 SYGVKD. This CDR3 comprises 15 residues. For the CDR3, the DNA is TGTGCCATCAGGGCGGGTGACAGGACTTTGCGGGGCTACACCTTC. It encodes CAIRAGDRTLRGYTF.

CDR3 residues: CASSFGDTQYF. The CDR3 DNA follows: TGTGCCAGCAGCTTCGGAGATACGCAGTATTTT. The chain links TRBV7-9 to TRBJ2-3; D unresolved. V was cut by 3 bases and J by 5 bases, with 3 bases left in between. The CDR3 spans 11 residues. Germline CDR1 SEHNR, CDR2 FQNEAQ (reference sequence).